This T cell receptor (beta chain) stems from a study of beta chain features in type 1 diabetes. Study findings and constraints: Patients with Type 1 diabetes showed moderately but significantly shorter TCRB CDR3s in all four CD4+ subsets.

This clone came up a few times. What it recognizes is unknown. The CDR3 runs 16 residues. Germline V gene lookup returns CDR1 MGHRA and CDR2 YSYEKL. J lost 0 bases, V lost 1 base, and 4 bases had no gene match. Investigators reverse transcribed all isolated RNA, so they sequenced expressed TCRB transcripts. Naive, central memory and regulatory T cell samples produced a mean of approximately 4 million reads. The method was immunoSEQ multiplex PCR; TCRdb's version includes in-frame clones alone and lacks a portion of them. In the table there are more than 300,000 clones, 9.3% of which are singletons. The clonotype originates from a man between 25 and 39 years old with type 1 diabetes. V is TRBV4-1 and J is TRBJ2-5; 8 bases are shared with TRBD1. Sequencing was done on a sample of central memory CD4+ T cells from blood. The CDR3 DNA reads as TGCGCCAGCAGCCAAGCGGGGACAGGCAACCAAGAGACCCAGTACTTC. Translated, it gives CASSQAGTGNQETQYF.